What follows is one TCR beta chain and its context. Its specificity is not known. The data were obtained in a study of cytomegalovirus exposure and HLA in healthy donors. Across the whole study: Ancestry clustering placed 70% to 85% of several hundred genotyped donors in the Caucasian-associated cluster.

The study's findings and limits: Data from an earlier analysis indicated that most TCR beta V segments were productive either about 90% or about 30% of the time. With later analysis, a missense DCLRE1C variant became linked to TCR beta V- and J-gene trimming. According to a later analysis, donors in an Asian-associated ancestry cluster reportedly had fewer N-insertions than the 666-donor mean.

Primers for the PCR totalled 60 Vbeta and 13 Jbeta. Clones were sequenced by immunoSEQ multiplex PCR, and TCRdb holds only the in-frame ones, with some missing. The data contain about 140,000 clones, approximately 82% of them singletons. The CDR3 runs 18 residues. Germline CDR1 is SQVTM and CDR2 is ANQGSEA. Trimming shortened V by 5 bases and J by 5 bases, and 31 bases separated the two germline ends. Sequencing was done on a sample of PBMCs. This chain links TRBV29-1 with TRBJ2-7; tentative D call: TRBD2 (8 bases). The receptor's source is an older woman in good health and CMV-seropositive. CDR3: CSVNPGRVRDSGSNEQYF. The DNA of the CDR3 is TGCAGCGTTAACCCGGGGAGGGTTAGGGACAGCGGGAGTAACGAGCAGTACTTC.